One T cell receptor beta chain is described in this entry. TCRdb itself ran the 5' RACE reads through MiXCR, one entry per CDR3 protein. The sample shows a few hundred thousand distinct CDR3 sequences, more than 8% of them seen only once. This entry comes from a study of T-cell memory formation after mild COVID-19. V lost 4 bases and J lost 4; bases outside the gene matches: 9. The CDR3 loop spans 15 amino acids. Germline V gene lookup returns CDR1 SGHRS and CDR2 YFSETQ. The chain combines TRBV5-1 with TRBJ2-5; 8 bases are shared with TRBD1. Sequences were obtained from PBMCs or a T cell subset sorted from them (not recorded which). The source is a man aged 18 to 30 who had mild COVID-19 (a few samples of this study predate the infection). Cell type and time point are not known. The CDR3 region is CASSPAGQVRETQYF. The CDR3 coding sequence is TGCGCCAGCAGCCCGGCGGGACAGGTTCGAGAGACCCAGTACTTC.